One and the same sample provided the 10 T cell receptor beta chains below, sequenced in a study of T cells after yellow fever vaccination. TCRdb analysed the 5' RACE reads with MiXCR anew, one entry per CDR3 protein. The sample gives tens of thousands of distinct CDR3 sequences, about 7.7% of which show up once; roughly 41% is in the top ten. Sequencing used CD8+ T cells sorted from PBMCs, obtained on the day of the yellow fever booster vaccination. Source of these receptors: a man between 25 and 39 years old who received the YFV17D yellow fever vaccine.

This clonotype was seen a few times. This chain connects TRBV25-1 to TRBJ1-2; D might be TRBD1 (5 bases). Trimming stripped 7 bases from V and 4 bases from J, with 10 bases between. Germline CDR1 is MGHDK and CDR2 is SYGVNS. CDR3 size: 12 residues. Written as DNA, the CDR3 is TGTGCCAGCAACATCGACAGCTATGGCTACACCTTC. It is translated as CASNIDSYGYTF.

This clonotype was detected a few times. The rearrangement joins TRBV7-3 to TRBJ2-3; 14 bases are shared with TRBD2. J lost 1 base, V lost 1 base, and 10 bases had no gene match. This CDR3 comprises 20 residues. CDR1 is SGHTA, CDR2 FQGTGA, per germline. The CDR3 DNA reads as TGTGCCAGCAGCTTAATAACAGGGACTAGCGGGAGTTTTGGCACAGATACGCAGTATTTT. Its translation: CASSLITGTSGSFGTDTQYF.

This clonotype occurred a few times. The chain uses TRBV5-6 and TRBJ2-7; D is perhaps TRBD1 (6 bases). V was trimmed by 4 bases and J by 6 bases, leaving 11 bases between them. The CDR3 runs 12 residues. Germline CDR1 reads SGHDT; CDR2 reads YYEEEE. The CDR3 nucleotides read TGTGCCAGCAGCGAAGGACAGCCCGAGCAGTACTTC. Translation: CASSEGQPEQYF.

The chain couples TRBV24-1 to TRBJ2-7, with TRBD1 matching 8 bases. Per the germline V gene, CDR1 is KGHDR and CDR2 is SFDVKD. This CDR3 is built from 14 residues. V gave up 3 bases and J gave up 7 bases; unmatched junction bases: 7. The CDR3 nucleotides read TGTGCCACCAGTGATGACAGGGGAAGAGGTGAGCAGTACTTC. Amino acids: CATSDDRGRGEQYF.

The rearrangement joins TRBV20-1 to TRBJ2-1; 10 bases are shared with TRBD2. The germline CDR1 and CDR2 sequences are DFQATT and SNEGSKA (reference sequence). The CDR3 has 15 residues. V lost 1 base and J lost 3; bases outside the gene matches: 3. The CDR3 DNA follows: TGCAGTGCTAGAGGGACTAGCGGTTTCTACAATGAGCAGTTCTTC. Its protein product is CSARGTSGFYNEQFF.

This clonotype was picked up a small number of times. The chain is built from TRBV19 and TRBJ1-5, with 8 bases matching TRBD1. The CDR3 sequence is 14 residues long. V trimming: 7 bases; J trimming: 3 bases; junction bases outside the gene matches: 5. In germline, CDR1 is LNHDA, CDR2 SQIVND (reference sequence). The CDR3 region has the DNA TGTGCCAGTACCGAGGACAGGGACAATCAGCCCCAGCATTTT. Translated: CASTEDRDNQPQHF.

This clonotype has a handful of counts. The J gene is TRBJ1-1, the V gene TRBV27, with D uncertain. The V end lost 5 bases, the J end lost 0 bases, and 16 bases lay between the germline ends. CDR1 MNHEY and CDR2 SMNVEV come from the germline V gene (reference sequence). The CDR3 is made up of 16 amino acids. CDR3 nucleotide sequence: TGTGCCAGCAGTCCATGGGGAGGAGTGATGAACACTGAAGCTTTCTTT. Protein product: CASSPWGGVMNTEAFF.

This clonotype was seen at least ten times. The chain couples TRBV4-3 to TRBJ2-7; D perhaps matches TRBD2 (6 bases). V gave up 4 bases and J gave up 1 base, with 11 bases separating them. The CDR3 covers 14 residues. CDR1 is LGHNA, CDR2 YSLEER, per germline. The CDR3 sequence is CASSLISGSYEQYF. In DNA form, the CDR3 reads TGCGCCAGCAGCCTGATTAGCGGATCCTACGAGCAGTACTTC.

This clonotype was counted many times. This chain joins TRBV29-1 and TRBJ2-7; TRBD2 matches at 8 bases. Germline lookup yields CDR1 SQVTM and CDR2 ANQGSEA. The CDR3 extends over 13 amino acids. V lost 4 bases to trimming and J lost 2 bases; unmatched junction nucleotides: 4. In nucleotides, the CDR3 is TGCAGCGTTGCCGGGGGGGTCGCCTACGAGCAGTACTTC. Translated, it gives CSVAGGVAYEQYF.

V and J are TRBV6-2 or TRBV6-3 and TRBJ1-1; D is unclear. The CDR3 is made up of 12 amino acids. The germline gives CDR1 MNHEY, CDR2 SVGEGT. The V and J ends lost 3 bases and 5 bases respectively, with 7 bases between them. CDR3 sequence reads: CASSYPSTEAFF. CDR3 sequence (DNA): TGTGCCAGCAGTTATCCGTCGACTGAAGCTTTCTTT.